This entry lists 23 T cell receptor beta chains sequenced from one sample in a study of T cells expressing NK-cell markers. TCRdb re-analyzed the 5' RACE reads; it lists each CDR3 protein once, without DNA. In total, the table holds 6,000 to 7,500 distinct CDR3 sequences. The sample consisted of blood T cells: a sorted CD56 or NKG2C T cell subset, CD4+ or CD8+ T cells, or bulk PBMC T cells (not recorded which). These receptors were taken from a man aged 18-70 years in good health.

The gene calls are TRBV20-1 and TRBJ2-3; checking the TCRdb D call of TRBD1 is not possible without DNA. The CDR3 length is 14 residues. Germline CDR1 DFQATT, CDR2 SNEGSKA (reference sequence). CDR3 in amino acids: CSATPGGAPDTQYF.

The chain combines TRBV5-1 with TRBJ2-5. There are 12 residues in the CDR3. Germline assignment: CDR1 SGHRS and CDR2 YFSETQ. The chain's CDR3 is CASGLFKETQYF.

The CDR3 is CASSSTGVGELFF. This chain joins TRBV5-1 and TRBJ2-2; TCRdb selects TRBD1, and the lack of DNA leaves this call unchecked. This CDR3 has 13 residues. The germline gives CDR1 SGHRS, CDR2 YFSETQ. Variable domain in full (rest from reference TRBV5-1 and TRBJ2-2): KAGVTQTPRYLIKTRGQQVTLSCSPISGHRSVSWYQQTPGQGLQFLFEYFSETQRNKGNFPGRFSGRQFSNSRSEMNVSTLELGDSALYLCASSSTGVGELFFGEGSRLTVL.

V is TRBV5-1 and J is TRBJ1-6. CDR1 is SGHRS, CDR2 YFSETQ, per germline. The CDR3 totals 15 residues. CDR3 sequence reads: CASSFAANYNSPLHF.

The chain employs TRBV28 and TRBJ2-1; TCRdb's assignment of TRBD1 cannot be checked, as there is no DNA. CDR1 and CDR2 from the germline V gene are MDHEN and SYDVKM. This CDR3 has 15 residues. The CDR3 spells CASSLFRGKYNEQFF.

This sequence joins TRBV7-2 and TRBJ2-3; TCRdb's D gene call, TRBD1, goes unchecked for lack of DNA. The CDR3 spans 18 residues. In germline, CDR1 is SGHTA, CDR2 FQGNSA. CDR3 in amino acids: CASSLFGLGVGPEDTQYF. Full variable domain (outside the CDR3, taken from reference TRBV7-2 and TRBJ2-3): GAGVSQSPSNKVTEKGKDVELRCDPISGHTALYWYRQSLGQGLEFLIYFQGNSAPDKSGLPSDRFSAERTGGSVSTLTIQRTQQEDSAVYLCASSLFGLGVGPEDTQYFGPGTRLTVL.

The chain combines TRBV20-1 with TRBJ2-5; TCRdb gives TRBD1 as the D gene, but with no DNA this cannot be confirmed. Germline V gives CDR1 DFQATT, CDR2 SNEGSKA (reference sequence). This CDR3 spans 15 amino acids. The CDR3 is CSAGGPGGYQETQYF.

The rearrangement uses TRBV6-2 or TRBV6-3 and TRBJ2-1; TCRdb's D call of TRBD1 is untestable without DNA. The CDR3 totals 15 residues. Germline-derived CDR1 and CDR2 are MNHEY and SVGEGT. The CDR3 protein is CASSMAGDSYNEQFF.

The chain uses TRBV6-2 or TRBV6-3 and TRBJ2-1. Germline V lookup: CDR1 MNHEY, CDR2 SVGEGT. This CDR3 is 14 amino acids long. The CDR3 here is CASSYSSAVDEQFF.

This chain links TRBV29-1 with TRBJ2-1; as DNA is missing, the TRBD2 call by TCRdb cannot be tested. The CDR3 consists of 13 residues. Germline values: CDR1 SQVTM, CDR2 ANQGSEA. This CDR3 is CSVLSVNYNEQFF.

J is TRBJ2-3 and V is TRBV6-4; TCRdb designates TRBD2, a call that cannot be tested without DNA. The length of the CDR3 is 16 residues. Germline V CDR1 and CDR2: MRHNA, SNTAGT. CDR3 residues: CASSDLAGEGYDTQYF.

This sequence joins TRBV19 and TRBJ1-5. Germline V gives CDR1 LNHDA, CDR2 SQIVND (reference sequence). The CDR3 runs to 15 residues. The chain's CDR3 is CASRRSGRSNQPQHF.

The genes are TRBV6-1 and TRBJ2-5; TCRdb selects TRBD2, and the lack of DNA leaves this call unchecked. The CDR3 has 14 residues. The germline gives CDR1 MNHNS, CDR2 SASEGT. CDR3: CASSGGLEAETQYF.

This chain links TRBV6-2 or TRBV6-3 with TRBJ2-7. Germline CDR1 is MNHEY and CDR2 is SVGEGT. This CDR3 is 16 amino acids long. CDR3 region: CASSYYSVTGSYEQYF.

This sequence joins TRBV20-1 and TRBJ1-5; TCRdb designates TRBD1, a call that cannot be tested without DNA. Germline loops: CDR1 DFQATT, CDR2 SNEGSKA (reference sequence). The CDR3 totals 15 residues. CDR3 residues: CSARPTSGDNQPQHF.

This chain links TRBV7-9 with TRBJ1-6; TCRdb picks TRBD1, but there is no DNA to check that call. Germline V gives CDR1 SEHNR, CDR2 FQNEAQ (reference sequence). The CDR3 length is 15 residues. The CDR3 loop is CASSLTGDLNSPLHF.

The chain combines TRBV6-1 with TRBJ1-2. The length of the CDR3 is 14 residues. The germline V gene encodes CDR1 MNHNS and CDR2 SASEGT. The CDR3: CASSPTTTIGGYTF.

The chain joins TRBV18 to TRBJ1-6. The CDR3 totals 16 residues. Germline V gene lookup returns CDR1 KGHSH and CDR2 LQKENI. The CDR3 sequence is CASSPRTAGLDSPLHF.

This chain joins TRBV5-1 and TRBJ2-7. Germline lookup yields CDR1 SGHRS and CDR2 YFSETQ. The CDR3 covers 14 residues. The CDR3: CASSLFAGYYEQYF.

The V and J genes are TRBV6-1 and TRBJ2-5; TCRdb proposes TRBD1, but this gene call is untestable without DNA. CDR3 length equals 13 residues. Germline V lookup: CDR1 MNHNS, CDR2 SASEGT. The CDR3 sequence is CASSGTEQETQYF.

The chain carries TRBV7-3 and TRBJ2-7; the D call from TCRdb, TRBD1, cannot be confirmed without DNA. CDR3 size: 13 residues. Germline loops: CDR1 SGHTA, CDR2 FQGTGA. CDR3 protein: CASSLALGGEQYF.

V and J are TRBV5-6 and TRBJ2-1; TCRdb calls TRBD2, which cannot be checked without DNA. Germline loops: CDR1 SGHDT, CDR2 YYEEEE. This CDR3 has 16 amino acids. The CDR3 sequence is CASSSFTSGVYNEQFF.

The chain combines TRBV15 with TRBJ2-6; with no DNA, the TCRdb D assignment of TRBD1 cannot be verified. In germline, CDR1 is LNHNV, CDR2 YYDKDF (reference sequence). The CDR3 is 16 amino acids. This chain's CDR3 is CATSRGGSSGANVLTF.